The 3 T cell receptor beta chains below all came from one sample that was sequenced in a study of cytomegalovirus exposure and HLA in healthy donors (dated by TCRdb to about 2017). The library was prepared using the immunoSEQ multiplex PCR assay. For the multiplex PCR, a mixture combining 60 forward primers for TCR Vbeta segments and 13 reverse primers for TCR Jbeta segments was used. The clones in this table, taken by TCRdb from immuneACCESS, are in-frame only. Not every clone is retained; where verified, under half of the shortfall comes from an unresolved V gene, and the cause of the rest is unknown. The sample has about 180,000 clones on record, over 70% of them singletons. The ten largest clonotypes hold under 0.6% of the sample. The sequencing input was PBMCs. These receptors all come from a woman aged 50 to 60 in good health and CMV-seronegative.

The rearrangement links TRBV28 to TRBJ1-5; no definite D call. Deletions cut 6 bases from V and 5 bases from J, with 20 bases between. Germline CDR1 and CDR2: MDHEN and SYDVKM. The CDR3 runs to 16 residues. CDR3 nucleotide sequence: TGTGCCAGCAGCCCTGTCGGTGAGGGAACTTATCAGCCCCAGCATTTT. This codes for CASSPVGEGTYQPQHF.

In this sample, this clone turned up once. The genes are TRBV11-3 and TRBJ2-6; D might be TRBD2 (7 bases). The V end lost 5 bases, the J end lost 1 base, and 9 bases lay between the germline ends. The CDR3 totals 15 residues. CDR1 SGHNT and CDR2 YENEEA come from the germline V gene. This CDR3 reads CASSKGGSGANVLTF. CDR3 sequence (DNA): TGTGCCAGCAGCAAGGGGGGGTCTGGGGCCAACGTCCTGACTTTC.

This sequence joins TRBV19 and TRBJ2-7; 7 nucleotides line up with TRBD1. V was pared by 1 base and J by 6 bases, with 6 bases of the junction left unmatched. Germline values: CDR1 LNHDA, CDR2 SQIVND (reference sequence). The CDR3 spans 14 residues. The CDR3 is CASSIGGGGSEQYF. Written as DNA, the CDR3 is TGTGCCAGTAGTATAGGAGGGGGCGGCTCCGAGCAGTACTTC. The full variable domain, with the rest looked up from reference TRBV19 and TRBJ2-7, is DGGITQSPKYLFRKEGQNVTLSCEQNLNHDAMYWYRQDPGQGLRLIYYSQIVNDFQKGDIAEGYSVSREKKESFPLTVTSAQKNPTAFYLCASSIGGGGSEQYFGPGTRLTVT.